These 27 T cell receptor beta chains share one sample of origin, sequenced in a study of blood T cell repertoires in COVID-19. TCRdb's copy holds only in-frame clones and misses some; the assay was immunoSEQ multiplex PCR. The table records roughly 700,000 clones, 80% to 90% of them present only once. The sequenced sample consisted of peripheral blood. These receptors were taken from a woman between 18 and 30 years old with acute or convalescent COVID-19.

The rearrangement links TRBV9 to TRBJ1-2; D unclear. V was clipped by 5 bases and J by 6 bases, with 14 bases between them. Per germline, CDR1 SGDLS and CDR2 YYNGEE. This CDR3 has 13 residues. CDR3 in amino acids: CASRIAFDDGYTF. The CDR3 region has the DNA TGTGCCAGCAGAATAGCGTTTGACGATGGCTACACCTTC. The complete variable domain, with remaining parts taken from reference TRBV9 and TRBJ1-2, reads DSGVTQTPKHLITATGQRVTLRCSPRSGDLSVYWYQQSLDQGLQFLIQYYNGEERAKGNILERFSAQQFPDLHSELNLSSLELGDSALYFCASRIAFDDGYTFGSGTRLTVV.

This chain joins TRBV4-2 and TRBJ2-4; the match to TRBD1 covers 8 bases. J lost 0 bases, V lost 0 bases, and 10 bases had no gene match. This CDR3 is built from 19 residues. Per germline, CDR1 LGHNA and CDR2 YNFKEQ. CDR3 region: CASSQDPQGANLAKNIQYF. CDR3 bases: TGTGCCAGCAGCCAAGATCCCCAGGGGGCTAATCTAGCCAAAAACATTCAGTACTTC.

V and J are TRBV3-1 (or the pseudogene TRBV3-2) and TRBJ1-3; the D is unclear. The ends were cut back, 4 bases at V and 4 bases at J, with 5 bases in the middle. The germline CDR1 and CDR2 sequences are LGHDT and YNNKEL (reference sequence). The CDR3 consists of 12 residues. CDR3 sequence reads: CASSPRGNTIYF. The CDR3 DNA is TGTGCCAGCAGCCCTAGAGGAAACACCATATATTTT.

J is TRBJ2-7 and V is TRBV12-5; tentatively, D is TRBD1 (6 bases). The ends were cut back, 1 base at V and 0 bases at J, with 22 bases in the middle. The CDR3 is 19 amino acids. Germline V gives CDR1 LGHNT, CDR2 FRNRAP. The CDR3 coding sequence is TGTGCTAGTGGTTTGGCCTTGGTCCTTCGGGACAAGTCCTCCTACGAGCAGTACTTC. Its translation is CASGLALVLRDKSSYEQYF. Variable domain in full (rest from reference TRBV12-5 and TRBJ2-7): DARVTQTPRHKVTEMGQEVTMRCQPILGHNTVFWYRQTMMQGLELLAYFRNRAPLDDSGMPKDRFSAEMPDATLATLKIQPSEPRDSAVYFCASGLALVLRDKSSYEQYFGPGTRLTVT.

V gene TRBV6-4 combines with J gene TRBJ2-3; 8 nucleotides line up with TRBD2. CDR3 length: 15 residues. Germline trimming cut 6 bases from V and 1 base from J; bases unmatched to any gene: 6. Germline CDR1 is MRHNA and CDR2 is SNTAGT. CDR3 protein: CASSMSGGGTDTQYF. CDR3 DNA: TGTGCCAGCAGCATGAGCGGGGGAGGCACAGATACGCAGTATTTT.

The CDR3 reads CASNYKRGSPLHF. CDR3 nucleotides: TGTGCCAGCAATTACAAAAGGGGGTCACCCCTCCACTTT. This chain uses TRBV2 with TRBJ1-6; possible D gene TRBD1, 6 bases. CDR3 length: 13 amino acids. Trimming took off 7 bases at V and 10 bases at J, with 14 bases between the two ends. CDR1 is SNHLY and CDR2 is FYNNEI in the germline V gene.

The V call is TRBV10-3, the J call TRBJ1-2; D gene ambiguous. The V gene lost 8 bases and the J gene lost 4 bases, with 11 bases spanning the gap. CDR1 is ENHRY and CDR2 is SYGVKD in the germline V gene. The CDR3 is 12 amino acids. CDR3 in DNA: TGTGCCATCCGCGCAGGAGGCTATGGCTACACCTTC. Translating it yields CAIRAGGYGYTF.

The V call is TRBV5-1, the J call TRBJ2-7; 11 bases match TRBD1. The CDR3 extends over 14 amino acids. Trimming took 4 bases from V and 4 from J; bases not matched to a gene: 4. Germline loops: CDR1 SGHRS, CDR2 YFSETQ. CDR3 in amino acids: CASSGGQGVYEQYF. The CDR3 DNA reads as TGCGCCAGCAGCGGGGGACAGGGGGTATACGAGCAGTACTTC.

The genes are TRBV7-2 and TRBJ1-2, with 7 nucleotides matching TRBD1. This CDR3 has 16 amino acids. The V gene's germline CDR1 is SGHTA and CDR2 FQGNSA. The J segment lost 4 bases and the V segment lost 5 bases, leaving 13 bases of the junction unmatched. The CDR3 DNA reads TGTGCCAGCAGCCCCAGGCCGGGACAGCTTCTCTATGGCTACACCTTC. The encoded protein is CASSPRPGQLLYGYTF. The whole variable domain, filled in from reference TRBV7-2 and TRBJ1-2, reads GAGVSQSPSNKVTEKGKDVELRCDPISGHTALYWYRQSLGQGLEFLIYFQGNSAPDKSGLPSDRFSAERTGGSVSTLTIQRTQQEDSAVYLCASSPRPGQLLYGYTFGSGTRLTVV.

The chain employs TRBV7-9 and TRBJ1-1; the match to TRBD1 covers 8 bases. V shed 7 bases, J shed 7 bases, and the junction held 8 bases outside the gene matches. The CDR3 is 13 amino acids. Germline CDR1 reads SEHNR; CDR2 reads FQNEAQ (reference sequence). The DNA of the CDR3 is TGTGCCAGCAATCCCAGGGGGCCTGATGAAGCTTTCTTT. Protein product: CASNPRGPDEAFF.

J is TRBJ2-1 and V is TRBV4-3, with 7 bases identical to TRBD1. CDR3 length: 13 residues. Trimming removed 0 bases from V and 8 bases from J; junction bases left unmatched: 1. The germline V gene has CDR1 LGHNA and CDR2 YSLEER. CDR3 in DNA: TGCGCCAGCAGCCAAGACAGGGGGTATGAGCAGTTCTTC. Its translation: CASSQDRGYEQFF.

The rearrangement uses TRBV6-6 and TRBJ2-1; D is possibly TRBD2 (6 bases). Germline CDR1 and CDR2: MNHNY and SVGAGI (reference sequence). The CDR3 extends over 15 amino acids. Trimming removed 0 bases at V and 2 bases at J, with 8 bases between. The CDR3 DNA is TGTGCCAGCAGTTACTCGGGGACTCCCTACAATGAGCAGTTCTTC. Encoded protein: CASSYSGTPYNEQFF.

Only one count was recorded for this clone. This rearrangement joins TRBV6-5 to TRBJ1-2, with TRBD1 as a possible D gene (5 bases). V lost 2 bases, J lost 0 bases, and 10 bases lay in between. The germline V gene encodes CDR1 MNHEY and CDR2 SVGAGI. The CDR3 runs to 15 residues. The CDR3 sequence: CASSYGGVANYGYTF. The DNA for the CDR3 is TGTGCCAGCAGTTACGGGGGGGTCGCTAACTATGGCTACACCTTC.

This sequence joins TRBV4-2 and TRBJ1-6; 7 bases agree with TRBD1. V was clipped by 4 bases and J by 6 bases; unmatched bases: 6. The CDR3 totals 15 residues. The V gene's germline CDR1 is LGHNA and CDR2 YNFKEQ. CDR3 protein: CASSLRTGSNSPLHF. The DNA for the CDR3 is TGTGCCAGCAGCCTACGGACAGGATCTAATTCACCCCTCCACTTT.

This clone was detected once. The chain employs TRBV6-5 and TRBJ1-4; TRBD1 is a possible D gene (6 bases). Trimming stripped 8 bases from V and 7 bases from J, with 20 bases between. The CDR3 runs to 15 residues. Germline loops: CDR1 MNHEY, CDR2 SVGAGI. DNA of the CDR3: TGTGCCAGCCAAAGGCTCTTGAGGGGGAGTGAAAAACTGTTTTTT. This encodes CASQRLLRGSEKLFF.

The chain employs TRBV24-1 and TRBJ2-1, with TRBD1 as a possible D gene (6 bases). Germline loops: CDR1 KGHDR, CDR2 SFDVKD. Trimming removed 2 bases from V and 6 bases from J, with 13 bases in between. The CDR3 sequence is 15 residues long. The CDR3 loop is CATSDSGVLANEQFF. The CDR3 region has the DNA TGTGCCACCAGTGATTCAGGGGTATTGGCCAATGAGCAGTTCTTC.

The genes are TRBV4-3 and TRBJ1-3, with D unresolved. Trimming left V 2 bases short and J 0 bases short, with 8 bases between. Germline V gene lookup returns CDR1 LGHNA and CDR2 YSLEER. The CDR3 consists of 15 residues. CDR3 DNA: TGCGCCAGCAGCCAAAGCGGGATCTCTGGAAACACCATATATTTT. Translated, it gives CASSQSGISGNTIYF.

The chain combines TRBV27 with TRBJ2-6; perhaps TRBD1 as D (6 bases). Germline CDR1 reads MNHEY; CDR2 reads SMNVEV (reference sequence). The CDR3 is 19 amino acids. Trimming cost V 6 bases and J 3 bases, with 24 bases left between them. This CDR3 reads CASSPPPGQASGGANVLTF. CDR3 in DNA: TGTGCCAGCAGCCCTCCGCCGGGACAAGCCTCAGGTGGGGCCAACGTCCTGACTTTC.

This clone showed up just once. CDR3 DNA sequence: TGCGCCAGCAGCTTGGACAGGAGCCGGCGGAACACTGAAGCTTTCTTT. Translating it yields CASSLDRSRRNTEAFF. The chain has TRBV5-1 and TRBJ1-1; D perhaps matches TRBD1 (5 bases). V lost 0 bases and J lost 1, with 13 bases in between. There are 16 residues in the CDR3. Germline assignment: CDR1 SGHRS and CDR2 YFSETQ.

This chain joins TRBV4-1 and TRBJ1-1; 8 bases line up with TRBD1. The length of the CDR3 is 15 residues. Germline V gene sequence: CDR1 MGHRA, CDR2 YSYEKL. Trimming at V came to 3 bases and at J to 1 base, leaving 4 bases not matched to a gene. The CDR3 bases are TGCGCCAGCAGCCAGATCGGGACAGGGAACACTGAAGCTTTCTTT. Protein product: CASSQIGTGNTEAFF.

The chain is built from TRBV3-1 (or the pseudogene TRBV3-2) and TRBJ1-5; D unclear. V lost 3 bases and J lost 7, with 7 bases in between. This CDR3 contains 12 residues. CDR1 and CDR2 (germline): LGHDT, YNNKEL (reference sequence). The CDR3 bases are TGTGCCAGCAGCCAGCCGGGGCAGCCCCAGCATTTT. Its protein product is CASSQPGQPQHF.

Worth noting for this clone: This sample includes further DNA sequences coding for the same CDR3. The genes are TRBV12-3 or TRBV12-4 and TRBJ1-1; no clear D. V lost 7 bases and J lost 4, with 7 bases in between. This CDR3 spans 11 amino acids. As DNA, the CDR3 is TGTGCCAGCACTGGCGGCACTGAAGCTTTCTTT. Translation: CASTGGTEAFF.

This chain joins TRBV6-5 and TRBJ1-1; 8 nucleotides align to TRBD1. V lost 8 bases to trimming and J lost 2 bases; unmatched junction nucleotides: 10. The CDR3 has 15 amino acids. Germline V gene lookup returns CDR1 MNHEY and CDR2 SVGAGI. CDR3 sequence reads: CASSETGTGNTEAFF. CDR3 sequence (DNA): TGTGCCAGCTCCGAAACCGGGACAGGAAACACTGAAGCTTTCTTT.

The chain uses TRBV20-1 and TRBJ2-3, with no clear D. V dropped 3 bases and J dropped 5 bases, with 12 bases sitting between them. Germline values: CDR1 DFQATT, CDR2 SNEGSKA (reference sequence). The CDR3 consists of 13 residues. CDR3 amino acids: CSASPRNIDTQYF. CDR3 bases: TGCAGTGCTAGTCCCCGTAACATAGATACGCAGTATTTT.

This clone has just a few counts. Sequence at one end of the junction differs from germline and may be a read error. The V gene is TRBV3-1 (or the pseudogene TRBV3-2), the J gene TRBJ2-7; weak D call: TRBD2 (7 bases). CDR1 is LGHDT and CDR2 is YNNKEL in the germline V gene (reference sequence). The CDR3 contains 13 residues. This chain's CDR3 is CASSQESRGPRFF. CDR3 in DNA: TGTGCCAGCAGCCAAGAGTCGCGGGGGCCGAGATTCTTC.

The rearrangement joins TRBV4-3 to TRBJ2-7; 7 bases are a match to TRBD1. Germline values: CDR1 LGHNA, CDR2 YSLEER. Germline trimming cut 0 bases from V and 3 bases from J; bases unmatched to any gene: 5. The CDR3 length is 15 residues. Here the CDR3 reads CASSQEGTVDYEQYF. Here the CDR3 DNA reads TGCGCCAGCAGCCAAGAAGGGACAGTGGACTACGAGCAGTACTTC.

This clone was picked up one time. The chain employs TRBV19 and TRBJ2-2, with D maybe TRBD1 (6 bases). The CDR3 runs 13 residues. Germline loops: CDR1 LNHDA, CDR2 SQIVND (reference sequence). V was shortened by 6 bases and J by 3 bases, with 8 bases between the two germline ends. The CDR3 bases are TGTGCCAGTAGGAGACAGGACACCGGGGAGCTGTTTTTT. It yields the protein CASRRQDTGELFF.